This TCR beta chain was recovered during a study of cytomegalovirus exposure and HLA in healthy donors. Germline-derived CDR1 and CDR2 are ENHRY and SYGVKD. V lost 6 bases and J 6 bases, leaving 12 bases between the germline ends. The CDR3 sequence is 14 residues long. Study results and limitations: Versus the approximately 700-donor mean, an Asian-associated ancestry cluster reportedly showed fewer N-insertions in a later analysis.

Vbeta (60) and Jbeta (13) primers were used in the PCR. Assay: immunoSEQ multiplex PCR; the TCRdb copy retains only in-frame clones and omits some. Of about 130,000 clones in the sample, about four fifths were seen once. Regarding this clone: The target antigen is unknown.

The sample comprised PBMCs. V is TRBV10-3 and J is TRBJ1-6; D gene unclear. The sequence derives from a man aged 25-45 years in good health and CMV-seronegative. Here the CDR3 DNA reads TGTGCCATCAGGGGTCGGGAGTCTAATTCACCCCTCCACTTT. This translates into CAIRGRESNSPLHF.